A selection of T cell receptor beta chains follows, all from one sample in a study of T cells in Graves' hyperthyroidism and ophthalmopathy. TCRdb called the multiplex PCR reads again in MiXCR, with one record for every CDR3 protein. Among roughly 500,000 distinct CDR3 sequences listed, about 45% were seen once. Sequencing was carried out using peripheral blood or thyroid tissue (not recorded which). These receptors were obtained from an adult woman with Graves' disease, either hyperthyroidism or ophthalmopathy (not recorded which). The CDR3 runs from the conserved cysteine through the conserved F or W. Fields, in order: V gene, J gene, CDR3 protein.

TRBV12-3/TRBV12-4,TRBJ1-1,CASRLAGQGNTEAFF
TRBV2,TRBJ2-2,CASIWTSGGELFF
TRBV7-9,TRBJ1-2,CASSAPVGGSGGYTF
TRBV19,TRBJ1-6,CASSPRGGVRSPLHF
TRBV7-2,TRBJ2-6,CASSLGGVGANVLTF
TRBV5-1,TRBJ1-2,CASSSQGIDGYTF
TRBV5-6,TRBJ2-3,CASSFEFRLAGPSTDTQYF
TRBV10-2,TRBJ2-7,CASRRTGLAGPSYEQYF
TRBV7-8,TRBJ1-5,CARDVEGGSIAQHF
TRBV6-2/TRBV6-3,TRBJ2-5,CASSYWGYQETQYF
TRBV29-1,TRBJ1-1,CSVFSVPEAFF
TRBV7-2,TRBJ1-4,CASSPGQVTNEKLFF
TRBV7-6,TRBJ1-5,CASSLGKRQPQHF
TRBV2,TRBJ2-2,CASRAARESGELFF
TRBV9,TRBJ1-2,CASSPGVYNYGYTF
TRBV7-9,TRBJ2-5,CASSYSRLGTQYF
TRBV7-9,TRBJ1-4,CASSFGAGGGELFF
TRBV12-3/TRBV12-4,TRBJ2-5,CASSLELGLALSPRYF
TRBV5-1,TRBJ2-2,CASSPQSPNTGELFF
TRBV5-5,TRBJ1-1,CASSFAGAEAFF
TRBV7-3,TRBJ2-5,CASSPQGGVVETQYF
TRBV5-1,TRBJ2-2,CASSSMTGGLTGELFF
TRBV7-2,TRBJ2-5,CASSKTGDETQYF
TRBV7-9,TRBJ2-6,CASSRSPRGANVLTF